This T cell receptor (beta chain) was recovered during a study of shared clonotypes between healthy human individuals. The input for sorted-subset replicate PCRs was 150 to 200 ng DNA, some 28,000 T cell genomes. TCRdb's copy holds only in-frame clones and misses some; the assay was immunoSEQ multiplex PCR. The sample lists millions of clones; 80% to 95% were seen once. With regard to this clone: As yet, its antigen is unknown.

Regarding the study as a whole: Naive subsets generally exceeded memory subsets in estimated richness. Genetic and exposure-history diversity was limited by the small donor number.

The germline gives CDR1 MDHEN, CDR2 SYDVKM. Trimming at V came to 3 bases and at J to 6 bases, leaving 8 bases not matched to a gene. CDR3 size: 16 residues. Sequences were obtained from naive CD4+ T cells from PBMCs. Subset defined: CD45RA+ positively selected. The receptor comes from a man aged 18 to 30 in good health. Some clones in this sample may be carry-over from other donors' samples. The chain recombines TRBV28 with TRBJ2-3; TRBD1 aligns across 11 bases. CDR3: CASSLPGQGGVDTQYF. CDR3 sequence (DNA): TGTGCCAGCAGTTTGCCGGGACAGGGGGGGGTCGATACGCAGTATTTT.